This TCR beta chain is drawn from a study of T cell responses to AZD1222 COVID-19 vaccine. Method: immunoSEQ multiplex PCR; TCRdb's copy keeps in-frame clones and lacks some. The sample records 35,000 to 45,000 clones, roughly 84% being singletons. Findings and limits, study-wide: Seropositivity was recorded at baseline in only a handful of AZD1222 recipients.

Of note for this clone: The target antigen is unknown.

The germline V gene encodes CDR1 LNHDA and CDR2 SQIVND (reference sequence). Trimming pared 2 bases from V and 7 bases from J, leaving 6 bases between. This CDR3 is built from 11 residues. This receptor was taken from an adult who received the AZD1222 COVID-19 vaccine. Source: peripheral blood, taken 28 days after the second AZD1222 dose. The rearrangement joins TRBV19 to TRBJ2-7; tentative D call: TRBD1 (5 bases). The CDR3 nucleotides read TGTGCCAGTAGTATAAGGGGTGAGCAGTACTTC. It encodes CASSIRGEQYF.